This paragraph reports one T cell receptor (beta chain). Antigen unknown. The CDR3 is 15 amino acids. The V segment lost 7 bases and the J segment 1 base; nucleotides outside the gene matches: 4. The germline gives CDR1 MNHEY, CDR2 SVGAGI. The sample belongs to a study of post-analysis software for immune sequencing data. cDNA libraries of TCR beta carried unique molecular identifiers. TCRdb passed the PCR reads through MiXCR, listing each CDR3 protein once. The sample has around 500,000 distinct CDR3 sequences, under 40% seen once. General study results and limits: Patients showed TRBV5-6, TRBV5-1 and TRBV20-1 among 4 or 5 TRBV segments more frequent than in controls.

Sequencing was performed on blood. The TCR sequence derives from a girl aged 2-17 years with multiple sclerosis. The V gene is TRBV6-5, the J gene TRBJ2-3; 11 bases are shared with TRBD2. The CDR3 DNA reads as TGTGCCAGCAACTGGGGACTAGCGGGCACAGATACGCAGTATTTT. Amino acid sequence: CASNWGLAGTDTQYF.